These T cell receptor beta chains were read from a single sample in a study of T-cell memory formation after mild COVID-19. TCRdb re-called the 5' RACE reads with MiXCR, one entry per CDR3 protein. The sample has 100,000 to 150,000 distinct CDR3 sequences; over 15% are singletons. Sequences were obtained from PBMCs or a T cell subset sorted from them (not recorded which). All receptors come from a man younger than 35 who had mild COVID-19 (a few samples of this study predate the infection). Cell type and time point are not known. Both conserved end residues are part of each CDR3. The D gene is left open where the match is weak. The listing skips clone size in some rows; elsewhere it reads once, few, many or a size class.

few	TRBV7-7	-	TRBJ2-5	CASSRRGVETQYF	TGTGCTAGCAGCCGAAGGGGGGTAGAGACCCAGTACTTC
few	TRBV19	-	TRBJ2-3	CASRTDTSTDTQYF	TGTGCCAGCCGGACGGATACTAGCACAGATACGCAGTATTTT
-	TRBV19	TRBD2	TRBJ2-1	CASSTLAGSYNEQFF	TGTGCCAGTAGCACTCTAGCGGGTAGTTACAATGAGCAGTTCTTC
-	TRBV6-6	-	TRBJ2-5	CASSPLEGVTSETQYF	TGTGCCAGCAGCCCGCTGGAGGGGGTAACATCCGAGACCCAGTACTTC
-	TRBV27	TRBD1	TRBJ1-3	CASRLTTGGLGNTIYF	TGTGCCAGCAGATTAACTACAGGGGGCCTTGGAAACACCATATATTTT
many	TRBV4-2	TRBD2	TRBJ2-5	CASSQGSGEETQYF	TGTGCCAGCAGCCAAGGTAGCGGGGAAGAGACCCAGTACTTC
-	TRBV11-2	-	TRBJ2-3	CASSSTITDTQYF	TGTGCCAGCAGCTCTACGATCACAGATACGCAGTATTTT
few	TRBV7-7	-	TRBJ2-5	CASSLTGKETQYF	TGTGCTAGCAGCTTAACAGGGAAAGAGACCCAGTACTTC
few	TRBV10-2	-	TRBJ2-3	CASSERGAGDTQYF	TGCGCCAGCAGTGAGAGGGGGGCCGGAGATACGCAGTATTTT
-	TRBV12-3/TRBV12-4	-	TRBJ2-2	CASSFGTDLNTGELFF	TGTGCCAGCAGTTTCGGGACTGATTTGAACACCGGGGAGCTGTTTTTT
few	TRBV30	-	TRBJ2-7	CAWSVREAQYF	TGTGCCTGGAGTGTACGAGAGGCACAGTACTTC